A selection of T cell receptor beta chains follows, all from one sample in a study of CD8+ T cells in alopecia areata. Here immunoSEQ multiplex PCR was the method, and the copy in TCRdb shows in-frame clones only, minus some. The sample lists around 200,000 clones; 60% to 70% were seen once. Source: CD4+ T cells sorted from blood, taken at week 4, from a patient treated with tofacitinib. These receptor sequences come from a human donor with alopecia areata. CDR3s include the opening cysteine and the closing phenylalanine or tryptophan. The order of the fields is CDR3 DNA, CDR3 protein, V gene, clone size, D gene, J gene. A D gene is named only where the DNA matches it firmly. Clone size, where shown, is once, few, many, or a class for clones that have expanded.

CDR3nt: TGTGCCAGCAGCGTAGGGCTAGCGGTTAGCAATGAGCAGTTCTTC
CDR3aa: CASSVGLAVSNEQFF
v_gene: TRBV9
abundance: .
d_gene: TRBD2
j_gene: TRBJ2-1

CDR3nt: TGTGCCAGCAGCCCCGTGGGCATTGAAGCTTTCTTT
CDR3aa: CASSPVGIEAFF
v_gene: TRBV7-9
abundance: .
d_gene: .
j_gene: TRBJ1-1

CDR3nt: TGTGCCAGCAGCCAGGAAACTCCGGGACAGGGGGCCACAGATACGCAGTATTTT
CDR3aa: CASSQETPGQGATDTQYF
v_gene: TRBV4-2
abundance: .
d_gene: TRBD1
j_gene: TRBJ2-3

CDR3nt: TGTGCCAGCAGCTTAGGACTGGAGCAGTACTTC
CDR3aa: CASSLGLEQYF
v_gene: TRBV7-9
abundance: .
d_gene: .
j_gene: TRBJ2-7

CDR3nt: TGCGCCAGCAGCCGCCGGGACCAAACAGATACGCAGTATTTT
CDR3aa: CASSRRDQTDTQYF
v_gene: TRBV4-1
abundance: few
d_gene: .
j_gene: TRBJ2-3

CDR3nt: TGTGCCAGCAGCTCTCAGGGAGGTTTGAACACTGAAGCTTTCTTT
CDR3aa: CASSSQGGLNTEAFF
v_gene: TRBV7-9
abundance: .
d_gene: .
j_gene: TRBJ1-1

CDR3nt: TGCAGCGTTGCGGGACACCCCTCTGGAAACACCATATATTTT
CDR3aa: CSVAGHPSGNTIYF
v_gene: TRBV29-1
abundance: few
d_gene: .
j_gene: TRBJ1-3

CDR3nt: TGTGCCAGCAGCGTAGATTTTGGTCCTCTGAACTTC
CDR3aa: CASSVDFGPLNF
v_gene: TRBV9
abundance: .
d_gene: .
j_gene: TRBJ2-7

CDR3nt: TGCGCCAGCAGCTTGGCCGGAGGCAGGGAAAACGAAAAACTGTTTTTT
CDR3aa: CASSLAGGRENEKLFF
v_gene: TRBV5-1
abundance: .
d_gene: .
j_gene: TRBJ1-4

CDR3nt: TGTGCCAGCAGTACGGGGGGGGCTCCGGGTCAGCCCCAGCATTTT
CDR3aa: CASSTGGAPGQPQHF
v_gene: TRBV6-5
abundance: .
d_gene: .
j_gene: TRBJ1-5

CDR3nt: TGCAGCGCTGTTAGGACAGGGCTAGCGTCTGAGCAGTACTTC
CDR3aa: CSAVRTGLASEQYF
v_gene: TRBV29-1
abundance: .
d_gene: TRBD1
j_gene: TRBJ2-7

CDR3nt: TGTGCCATCAGTGAGTCAGAACAGGGTGAACAGCCCCAGCATTTT
CDR3aa: CAISESEQGEQPQHF
v_gene: TRBV10-3
abundance: .
d_gene: .
j_gene: TRBJ1-5

CDR3nt: TGTGCCACCACCACGGGGGGGAAAGAGACCCAGTACTTC
CDR3aa: CATTTGGKETQYF
v_gene: TRBV28
abundance: .
d_gene: TRBD2
j_gene: TRBJ2-5

CDR3nt: TGCGCCAGCAGCCCACGACAACCTGCCACTGAAGCTTTCTTT
CDR3aa: CASSPRQPATEAFF
v_gene: TRBV5-1
abundance: few
d_gene: .
j_gene: TRBJ1-1

CDR3nt: TGTGCCAGCAGTGTAAGGGGCGGCAATCAGCCCCAGCATTTT
CDR3aa: CASSVRGGNQPQHF
v_gene: TRBV2
abundance: .
d_gene: .
j_gene: TRBJ1-5

CDR3nt: TGCAGCGTTGCGCAGAGCGCCTACGAGCAGTACTTC
CDR3aa: CSVAQSAYEQYF
v_gene: TRBV29-1
abundance: .
d_gene: .
j_gene: TRBJ2-7

CDR3nt: TGTGCCAGCAGTGTAGGATACAATGAGCAGTTCTTC
CDR3aa: CASSVGYNEQFF
v_gene: TRBV6-1
abundance: once
d_gene: .
j_gene: TRBJ2-1

CDR3nt: TGTGCCTGGACCCTGGGGAACCCCCGGGATACGCAGTATTTT
CDR3aa: CAWTLGNPRDTQYF
v_gene: TRBV30
abundance: .
d_gene: .
j_gene: TRBJ2-3

CDR3nt: TGTGCCAGCAGAGGACTAGCGGGCACCGGGGAGCTGTTTTTT
CDR3aa: CASRGLAGTGELFF
v_gene: TRBV28
abundance: .
d_gene: TRBD2
j_gene: TRBJ2-2

CDR3nt: TGTGCCAGCAGCGAGGGACAGGGGGGGACCCAGTACTTC
CDR3aa: CASSEGQGGTQYF
v_gene: TRBV9
abundance: few
d_gene: TRBD1
j_gene: TRBJ2-5

CDR3nt: TGTGCCTGGAGTGTACTAAGCGGCGGGACCCAGTACTTC
CDR3aa: CAWSVLSGGTQYF
v_gene: TRBV30
abundance: .
d_gene: .
j_gene: TRBJ2-5

CDR3nt: TGCGCCAGCAGTGATGGGGGGAGGGCGAGTCAGCCCCAGCATTTT
CDR3aa: CASSDGGRASQPQHF
v_gene: TRBV10-2
abundance: .
d_gene: .
j_gene: TRBJ1-5

CDR3nt: TGCAGCGTGCGGACAGGGTGGGATACGCAGTATTTT
CDR3aa: CSVRTGWDTQYF
v_gene: TRBV29-1
abundance: few
d_gene: TRBD1
j_gene: TRBJ2-3

CDR3nt: TGTGCCAGCAGGGTGTACGGCTCCTACGAGCAGTACTTC
CDR3aa: CASRVYGSYEQYF
v_gene: TRBV6-5
abundance: .
d_gene: .
j_gene: TRBJ2-7

CDR3nt: TGCGCCAGCAGCCCGGGACTAGCGGGCACCGGGGAGCTGTTTTTT
CDR3aa: CASSPGLAGTGELFF
v_gene: TRBV5-1
abundance: .
d_gene: TRBD2
j_gene: TRBJ2-2

CDR3nt: TGTGCCAGCACCCCAAGGGGAGGGGCCAAGACCTACGAGCAGTACTTC
CDR3aa: CASTPRGGAKTYEQYF
v_gene: TRBV25-1
abundance: .
d_gene: TRBD2
j_gene: TRBJ2-7

CDR3nt: TGTGCCAGCAGCAGGGTCGGGACCTATGGCTACACCTTC
CDR3aa: CASSRVGTYGYTF
v_gene: TRBV4-2
abundance: .
d_gene: .
j_gene: TRBJ1-2

CDR3nt: TGTGCCAGCAGGCCTGGTGGGAGGCTGGAGACCCAGTACTTC
CDR3aa: CASRPGGRLETQYF
v_gene: TRBV5-4
abundance: .
d_gene: .
j_gene: TRBJ2-5

CDR3nt: TGCGCCAGCACCCTAAGCACGGGGGGACATGGCTACACCTTC
CDR3aa: CASTLSTGGHGYTF
v_gene: TRBV5-1
abundance: .
d_gene: .
j_gene: TRBJ1-2

CDR3nt: TGTGCCAGCAGTGACTATCCGTCCGGCACAGATACGCAGTATTTT
CDR3aa: CASSDYPSGTDTQYF
v_gene: TRBV25-1
abundance: .
d_gene: .
j_gene: TRBJ2-3

CDR3nt: TGTGCCAGCAGGCCCGGGGGACTAGGCAATGAGCAGTTCTTC
CDR3aa: CASRPGGLGNEQFF
v_gene: TRBV6-5
abundance: .
d_gene: TRBD2
j_gene: TRBJ2-1

CDR3nt: TGTGCCAGCAGCCTACAGGACCGATCAAATAGCAATCAGCCCCAGCATTTT
CDR3aa: CASSLQDRSNSNQPQHF
v_gene: TRBV7-9
abundance: once
d_gene: .
j_gene: TRBJ1-5

CDR3nt: TGTGCCTGGAGTGGCCTAGCGGGAAGGGCCTACGAGCAGTACTTC
CDR3aa: CAWSGLAGRAYEQYF
v_gene: TRBV30
abundance: .
d_gene: TRBD2
j_gene: TRBJ2-7

CDR3nt: TGTGCCAGCAGTTTATCGGGGACTAGCGGGTTTTTGGAGCAGTACTTC
CDR3aa: CASSLSGTSGFLEQYF
v_gene: TRBV27
abundance: .
d_gene: TRBD2
j_gene: TRBJ2-7

CDR3nt: TGTGCCAGCAGCTTAGGACAGGGGGGTTCCTACGAGCAGTACTTC
CDR3aa: CASSLGQGGSYEQYF
v_gene: TRBV11-2
abundance: few
d_gene: TRBD1
j_gene: TRBJ2-7

CDR3nt: TGCAGCGTAGCGGGAGGGGCCTTGGGTGGAACCCAGTACTTC
CDR3aa: CSVAGGALGGTQYF
v_gene: TRBV29-1
abundance: .
d_gene: TRBD2
j_gene: TRBJ2-5

CDR3nt: TGTGCCAGCAGGGAGCAGTACACAGATACGCAGTATTTT
CDR3aa: CASREQYTDTQYF
v_gene: TRBV4-2
abundance: few
d_gene: .
j_gene: TRBJ2-3

CDR3nt: TGTGCCAGCTCCCCGGGGGGCAGGGGAGAGACCCAGTACTTC
CDR3aa: CASSPGGRGETQYF
v_gene: TRBV5-4
abundance: .
d_gene: .
j_gene: TRBJ2-5

CDR3nt: TGCAGCGTTGAAGGGGGTGGAAACAATGAGCAGTTCTTC
CDR3aa: CSVEGGGNNEQFF
v_gene: TRBV29-1
abundance: .
d_gene: .
j_gene: TRBJ2-1

CDR3nt: TGTGCCAGCAGCACAGGGCTGACGAACACTGAAGCTTTCTTT
CDR3aa: CASSTGLTNTEAFF
v_gene: TRBV7-6
abundance: few
d_gene: .
j_gene: TRBJ1-1

CDR3nt: TGTGCCAGCAGCCTCGGGTGGGGAAATGAGCAGTTCTTC
CDR3aa: CASSLGWGNEQFF
v_gene: TRBV7-8
abundance: once
d_gene: .
j_gene: TRBJ2-1